Shown below are 27 T cell receptor beta chains from a single sample sequenced in a study of T cells in localized non-small cell lung cancer. Method: immunoSEQ multiplex PCR; TCRdb's copy keeps in-frame clones and lacks some. The sample carries just under 1,500 clones, around 25% recorded once. The sample here was normal lung tissue next to the tumor, taken before any cancer treatment. The receptors come from a man aged 35 to 69 with stage II squamous cell lung carcinoma.

A few counts support this clone. V gene TRBV6-7 combines with J gene TRBJ1-1; weak D call: TRBD1 (6 bases). TRBV6-7 is noted as an ORF with a role that remains uncertain. Trimming left V 6 bases short and J 5 bases short, with 7 bases between. The CDR3 consists of 11 residues. CDR3 nucleotide sequence: TGTGCCAGCAGACAGGGAACTGAAGCTTTCTTT. This translates into CASRQGTEAFF.

This chain joins TRBV11-3 and TRBJ2-5; D is perhaps TRBD1 (6 bases). With 7 bases removed from V and 9 bases from J, the gap between germline ends came to 24 bases. The CDR3 length is 15 residues. The germline V gene has CDR1 SGHNT and CDR2 YENEEA. CDR3 nucleotides: TGTGCCAGCAACGACCGGGCACAAATTCAGGGGCCCCAGTACTTC. This gives the protein CASNDRAQIQGPQYF.

This clone turned up a few times. This chain connects TRBV12-2 to TRBJ1-1. TRBV12-2 counts as a pseudogene. The CDR3 runs 14 residues. This CDR3 is CATAAVGGSTEAFF. For the CDR3, the DNA is TGTGCCACCGCAGCCGTGGGGGGATCAACTGAAGCTTTCTTT.

This clone was seen only a few times. This rearrangement joins TRBV30 to TRBJ2-7, with D perhaps matching TRBD1 or TRBD2 (6 bases each). The CDR3 has 13 amino acids. Germline CDR1 and CDR2: GTSNPN and SVGIG (reference sequence). V lost 2 bases and J lost 2, with 10 bases in between. The CDR3 DNA sequence: TGTGCCTGGAGTAGGGGGGCCACCTACGAGCAGTACTTC. Its protein is CAWSRGATYEQYF.

This clone has a single count. The gene calls are TRBV14 and TRBJ2-1, with D perhaps TRBD2 (5 bases). Per the germline V gene, CDR1 is SGHDN and CDR2 is FVKESK. Trimming cost V 1 base and J 0 bases, with 10 bases left between them. This CDR3 spans 16 amino acids. The CDR3 region is CASSQGSGASYNEQFF. CDR3 sequence (DNA): TGTGCCAGCAGCCAAGGCAGCGGAGCCTCCTACAATGAGCAGTTCTTC. Complete variable domain (other parts from reference TRBV14 and TRBJ2-1): EAGVTQFPSHSVIEKGQTVTLRCDPISGHDNLYWYRRVMGKEIKFLLHFVKESKQDESGMPNNRFLAERTGGTYSTLKVQPAELEDSGVYFCASSQGSGASYNEQFFGPGTRLTVL.

The chain is built from TRBV30 and TRBJ2-1, with D unresolved. The CDR3 runs to 13 residues. The V and J ends lost 0 bases and 7 bases respectively, with 10 bases between them. Germline V lookup: CDR1 GTSNPN, CDR2 SVGIG (reference sequence). The CDR3 loop reads CAWSVQKNNEQFF. CDR3 nucleotide sequence: TGTGCCTGGAGTGTACAAAAGAATAATGAGCAGTTCTTC.

This clone occurred a few times. V and J are TRBV19 and TRBJ2-7; no firm D call. V was trimmed by 5 bases and J by 2 bases, leaving 13 bases between them. Germline values: CDR1 LNHDA, CDR2 SQIVND (reference sequence). The CDR3 extends over 14 amino acids. The CDR3 DNA reads TGTGCCAGTAGTCCGGGCCTCCCTCCCTACGAGCAGTACTTC. Protein: CASSPGLPPYEQYF.

In its sample, this clone was seen a few times. The chain carries TRBV23-1 and TRBJ1-4; the D gene is possibly TRBD1 (5 bases). TRBV23-1 is reported as an ORF; its role is uncertain. The CDR3 contains 16 residues. Trimming took off 6 bases at V and 8 bases at J, with 22 bases between the two ends. CDR3 in DNA: TGCGCCAGCAGCCAAGATCGGTTCTCTCGGGGGGAAAAACTGTTTTTT. It translates to CASSQDRFSRGEKLFF.

This clone was seen a few times. This chain connects TRBV11-3 to TRBJ2-3; D remains ambiguous. V was shortened by 2 bases and J by 4 bases, with 13 bases between the two germline ends. The V gene's germline CDR1 is SGHNT and CDR2 YENEEA. The CDR3 spans 15 residues. The CDR3 sequence is CASSLSSGGPDTQYF. CDR3 DNA: TGTGCCAGCAGCTTAAGTTCAGGTGGTCCAGATACGCAGTATTTT.

This clone is medium-sized by share. The chain combines TRBV9 with TRBJ2-2; no clear D. The CDR3 loop spans 13 amino acids. CDR1 and CDR2 (germline): SGDLS, YYNGEE. Between the trimmed V and J ends, which lost 0 bases and 1 base, there was a span of 1 base. Written as DNA, the CDR3 is TGTGCCAGCAGCGTAGAGAACACCGGGGAGCTGTTTTTT. Translated, it gives CASSVENTGELFF.

This chain links TRBV18 with TRBJ2-1; the D is unclear. V was cut by 6 bases and J by 2 bases, with 17 bases left in between. The CDR3 runs to 16 residues. Germline loops: CDR1 KGHSH, CDR2 LQKENI. The CDR3 spells CASSPALIGAYNEQFF. DNA of the CDR3: TGTGCCAGCTCTCCAGCCCTGATTGGGGCCTACAATGAGCAGTTCTTC.

In its sample, this clone was seen a few times. The chain has TRBV6-8 and TRBJ2-7; D unclear. This CDR3 has 12 residues. Germline CDR1 reads MNHGY; CDR2 reads SAAAGT. The germline V and J ends were trimmed by 6 bases and 4 bases, with 10 bases remaining between them. The CDR3, as DNA: TGTGCCAGCAGCCCCGGCCCATACGAGCAGTACTTC. Amino acids: CASSPGPYEQYF.

The chain couples TRBV9 to TRBJ2-2; TRBD2 matches 12 bases. CDR1 is SGDLS, CDR2 YYNGEE, per germline. CDR3 length: 18 residues. Trimming at V came to 6 bases and at J to 5 bases, leaving 14 bases not matched to a gene. This CDR3 reads CASTALLAGGWRTGELFF. CDR3 bases: TGTGCCAGCACCGCGCTTCTAGCGGGAGGGTGGAGGACCGGGGAGCTGTTTTTT. Filled out from reference TRBV9 and TRBJ2-2, the complete variable domain reads DSGVTQTPKHLITATGQRVTLRCSPRSGDLSVYWYQQSLDQGLQFLIQYYNGEERAKGNILERFSAQQFPDLHSELNLSSLELGDSALYFCASTALLAGGWRTGELFFGEGSRLTVL.

V gene TRBV5-1 combines with J gene TRBJ1-6; tentatively, D is TRBD1 (6 bases). Trimming removed 0 bases from V and 7 bases from J, with 11 bases in between. Germline V gives CDR1 SGHRS, CDR2 YFSETQ. The CDR3 consists of 15 residues. The CDR3 here is CASSLGSGANSPLHF. The CDR3 DNA reads as TGCGCCAGCAGCTTGGGGTCAGGGGCAAATTCACCCCTCCACTTT.

The chain links TRBV30 to TRBJ1-2; D perhaps matches TRBD1 (5 bases). This CDR3 has 13 residues. V lost 3 bases, J lost 4 bases, and 12 bases lay in between. Germline lookup yields CDR1 GTSNPN and CDR2 SVGIG (reference sequence). CDR3 bases: TGTGCCTGGAGGACGGACACCCGCTATGGCTACACCTTC. Its protein product is CAWRTDTRYGYTF.

This clone was seen a handful of times. The chain couples TRBV1 to TRBJ1-1. TRBV1 is a known pseudogene. The CDR3 sequence is 14 residues long. The CDR3: CASSQVAGNTEAFF. For the CDR3, the DNA is TGCGCCAGCAGCCAAGTGGCCGGGAACACTGAAGCTTTCTTT.

The chain links TRBV18 to TRBJ1-5; D may be TRBD1 (5 bases). The CDR3 consists of 15 residues. Germline CDR1 KGHSH, CDR2 LQKENI. V was cut by 0 bases and J by 2 bases, with 8 bases left in between. CDR3 DNA: TGTGCCAGCTCACCACCGGGGGAGGGCAATCAGCCCCAGCATTTT. This sequence encodes CASSPPGEGNQPQHF.

This CDR3 reads CASSLLSHSYNEQFF. CDR3 coding DNA: TGTGCCAGCAGCCTTCTTAGCCACTCCTACAATGAGCAGTTCTTC. This chain joins TRBV14 and TRBJ2-1; D gene uncertain. The CDR3 has 15 amino acids. Germline CDR1 is SGHDN and CDR2 is FVKESK. V was pared by 4 bases and J by 0 bases, with 10 bases between.

V gene TRBV6-9 combines with J gene TRBJ2-6, with 8 bases aligning to TRBD2. The germline gives CDR1 MNHGY, CDR2 SVAAGI. The CDR3 runs 17 residues. V dropped 3 bases and J dropped 1; count of bases not matched to a gene: 5. CDR3 sequence reads: CASSYGGEWSGANVLTF. The CDR3 bases are TGTGCCAGCAGTTACGGGGGGGAGTGGTCTGGGGCCAACGTCCTGACTTTC.

The chain is built from TRBV12-5 and TRBJ1-1; tentatively, D is TRBD1 (5 bases). CDR3 length: 11 residues. CDR1 LGHNT and CDR2 FRNRAP come from the germline V gene. The chain's CDR3 is CATRENTEAFF. In nucleotides, the CDR3 is TGTGCCACCAGGGAGAACACTGAAGCTTTCTTT.

The chain combines TRBV11-3 with TRBJ2-5; possibly TRBD2 for D (7 bases). V was pared by 4 bases and J by 3 bases, with 15 bases between. This CDR3 contains 15 residues. Germline V gives CDR1 SGHNT, CDR2 YENEEA. Written as DNA, the CDR3 is TGTGCCAGCAGCTCCTCTGCGGGGGCGGAAGAGACCCAGTACTTC. As protein: CASSSSAGAEETQYF.

There are a few counts of this clone. This rearrangement joins TRBV11-3 to TRBJ2-3, with no clear D. The CDR3 has 14 residues. Germline CDR1 SGHNT, CDR2 YENEEA. The V and J ends lost 1 base and 1 base respectively, with 6 bases between them. For the CDR3, the DNA is TGTGCCAGCAGCTTAGGTGGGGGCACAGATACGCAGTATTTT. Its protein is CASSLGGGTDTQYF. Combining the CDR3 with reference TRBV11-3 and TRBJ2-3 gives the whole variable domain EAGVVQSPRYKIIEKKQPVAFWCNPISGHNTLYWYLQNLGQGPELLIRYENEEAVDDSQLPKDRFSAERLKGVDSTLKIQPAELGDSAVYLCASSLGGGTDTQYFGPGTRLTVL.

The genes are TRBV29-1 and TRBJ2-1, with 7 bases matching TRBD2. CDR1 is SQVTM and CDR2 is ANQGSEA in the germline V gene. The junction had 6 bases not matched to a gene; V was cut back by 3 bases and J by 1 base. This CDR3 has 15 residues. The CDR3 reads CSVEKPSGSYNEQFF. The CDR3 DNA is TGCAGCGTTGAGAAACCTAGCGGATCCTACAATGAGCAGTTCTTC.

This sequence joins TRBV9 and TRBJ1-1; D possibly corresponds to TRBD1 (5 bases). V lost 2 bases and J 4 bases, leaving 15 bases between the germline ends. CDR1 and CDR2 (germline): SGDLS, YYNGEE. The CDR3 loop spans 15 amino acids. CDR3 in amino acids: CASSVTGAGGTEAFF. The CDR3 DNA is TGTGCCAGCAGCGTTACCGGAGCCGGGGGCACTGAAGCTTTCTTT.

The chain uses TRBV11-3 and TRBJ2-3; 7 bases line up with TRBD2. This CDR3 spans 16 amino acids. Germline V gene lookup returns CDR1 SGHNT and CDR2 YENEEA. Trimming took 0 bases from V and 5 from J; bases not matched to a gene: 8. CDR3 in amino acids: CASSLDGSGMVDTQYF. CDR3 sequence (DNA): TGTGCCAGCAGCTTAGATGGGAGCGGGATGGTAGATACGCAGTATTTT.

This chain uses TRBV2 with TRBJ1-6; D not resolved. CDR3 length: 13 residues. V was shortened by 4 bases and J by 9 bases, with 10 bases between the two germline ends. Germline values: CDR1 SNHLY, CDR2 FYNNEI. CDR3 loop: CASSGLGSSPLHF. The CDR3 coding sequence is TGTGCCAGCAGTGGACTGGGAAGTTCACCCCTCCACTTT.

This clone was picked up one time. This rearrangement joins TRBV19 to TRBJ2-3, with TRBD1 matching 9 bases. This CDR3 is 16 amino acids long. V shed 7 bases, J shed 8 bases, and the junction held 16 bases outside the gene matches. Germline CDR1 and CDR2: LNHDA and SQIVND (reference sequence). The CDR3 sequence: CASTPRSGQGLTTQYF. The DNA of the CDR3 is TGTGCCAGTACTCCTAGATCGGGACAGGGTTTGACTACGCAGTATTTT.